This paragraph covers one T cell receptor beta chain sequence. This sample is drawn from a study of blood T cell repertoires in COVID-19. In the study overall: Donors in the United States, Italy and Spain gave samples during acute or convalescent COVID-19. PBMCs, B-cell-depleted T cells, or T cells were the source of the cDNA or gDNA that made up the material.

Per the original methods: For nucleated cells, counts were estimated from reference gene primer amplification. Method: immunoSEQ multiplex PCR; TCRdb's copy keeps in-frame clones and lacks some. V, J and clone size were drawn from that table, and D and trimming were deduced from the DNA. The sample consists of 55,000 to 65,000 clones, 87% of them appearing once. This TCR was sampled from a human donor with acute or convalescent COVID-19. The donor label of this sample is uncertain. Sequencing was carried out using peripheral blood.

CDR3 coding DNA: TGTGCCAGCAGTTTAACAGGCCTTGAAGCTTTCTTT. As protein: CASSLTGLEAFF. This sequence joins TRBV28 and TRBJ1-1; weak D call: TRBD1 (5 bases). Germline values: CDR1 MDHEN, CDR2 SYDVKM. V was pared by 2 bases and J by 7 bases, with 8 bases between. The CDR3 consists of 12 residues. The complete variable domain, with remaining parts taken from reference TRBV28 and TRBJ1-1, reads DVKVTQSSRYLVKRTGEKVFLECVQDMDHENMFWYRQDPGLGLRLIYFSYDVKMKEKGDIPEGYSVSREKKERFSLILESASTNQTSMYLCASSLTGLEAFFGQGTRLTVV.